This entry lists 5 T cell receptor beta chains sequenced from one sample in a study of memory CD4+ T cells and cytomegalovirus serostatus (dated 2019 in TCRdb). A FACSAria II was used to sort memory CD4+ T cells, defined as single viable CD3+CD4+CD8-CD45RO+ cells. The library was produced with the immunoSEQ multiplex PCR assay. The clones in this table, taken by TCRdb from immuneACCESS, are in-frame only. Not every clone is retained; where verified, under half of the shortfall comes from an unresolved V gene, and the cause of the rest is unknown. The sample has tens of thousands of clones on record, over 60% of them singletons. The ten most abundant clones make up roughly 1.1% of the sample. The sample consisted of memory CD4+ T cells from blood. These TCRs come from an adult in good health and CMV-seronegative.

The chain has TRBV4-1 and TRBJ1-2, with unresolved D. V lost 0 bases to trimming and J lost 1 base, with 6 bases between them. From germline, CDR1 is MGHRA and CDR2 YSYEKL. The CDR3 sequence is 14 residues long. The CDR3 reads CASSQEERNYGYTF. The CDR3, as DNA: TGCGCCAGCAGCCAAGAGGAGCGTAACTATGGCTACACCTTC.

The genes are TRBV11-2 and TRBJ2-2; no clear D. Trimming removed 1 base at V and 4 bases at J, with 4 bases between. The CDR3 covers 13 residues. In germline, CDR1 is SGHAT, CDR2 FQNNGV. CDR3 region: CASSLGGTGELFF. In DNA, the CDR3 is TGTGCCAGCAGCTTAGGGGGCACCGGGGAGCTGTTTTTT.

The chain employs TRBV2 and TRBJ2-2; D perhaps matches TRBD2 (5 bases). CDR1 is SNHLY and CDR2 is FYNNEI in the germline V gene. V shed 5 bases and J shed 1 base, with 11 bases lying between them. CDR3 length: 15 residues. Here the CDR3 reads CASSQSGLNTGELFF. The CDR3 DNA reads TGTGCCAGCAGTCAGTCGGGGTTGAACACCGGGGAGCTGTTTTTT.

This clone has a single count. The genes are TRBV6-6 and TRBJ2-3; unclear D gene. V lost 2 bases to trimming and J lost 5 bases, with 8 bases between them. CDR1 MNHNY and CDR2 SVGAGI come from the germline V gene (reference sequence). CDR3 length: 13 amino acids. The CDR3 loop reads CASSYTPGDTQYF. In DNA form, the CDR3 reads TGTGCCAGCAGTTACACCCCCGGAGATACGCAGTATTTT.

V is TRBV2 and J is TRBJ2-7; D is unresolved. This CDR3 contains 14 residues. Trimming stripped 4 bases from V and 4 bases from J, with 14 bases between. Germline lookup yields CDR1 SNHLY and CDR2 FYNNEI. The CDR3 nucleotides are TGTGCCAGCAGTGGAACAGTTCCACCTTACGAGCAGTACTTC. It specifies CASSGTVPPYEQYF.